The 12 T cell receptor beta chains below come from one sample, sequenced in a study of cytomegalovirus exposure and HLA in healthy donors. PCR amplification relied on 60 Vbeta primers (plus 13 Jbeta primers). Clones were read by immunoSEQ multiplex PCR, and TCRdb kept only the in-frame ones, dropping some. The ten most abundant clones cover around 1.2% of a sample with just over 150,000 clones. Sequenced: PBMCs. The source of these receptors is a woman aged 55-70 years in good health and CMV-seronegative.

This chain connects TRBV11-2 to TRBJ1-1; D is possibly TRBD1 (6 bases). The germline V gene encodes CDR1 SGHAT and CDR2 FQNNGV. This CDR3 has 14 residues. Trimming removed 1 base from V and 4 bases from J, with 10 bases in between. The CDR3: CASSLVLGATEAFF. In DNA form, the CDR3 reads TGTGCCAGCAGCTTAGTTCTGGGGGCCACTGAAGCTTTCTTT.

This chain joins TRBV7-9 and TRBJ1-1; D is unresolved. This CDR3 is built from 13 residues. CDR1 is SEHNR and CDR2 is FQNEAQ in the germline V gene (reference sequence). V lost 5 bases and J lost 3, with 10 bases in between. CDR3: CASSPTSHTEAFF. The CDR3 coding sequence is TGTGCCAGCAGCCCAACGAGTCACACTGAAGCTTTCTTT.

The chain combines TRBV7-9 with TRBJ1-5; TRBD1 agrees at 10 bases. The CDR3 runs 17 residues. Per the germline V gene, CDR1 is SEHNR and CDR2 is FQNEAQ (reference sequence). V lost 5 bases, J lost 4 bases, and 11 bases stayed unmatched. CDR3 nucleotides: TGTGCCAGCAGCCCCGGGACAGGGGATCTGAGGAATCAGCCCCAGCATTTT. It specifies CASSPGTGDLRNQPQHF.

The rearrangement joins TRBV6-6 to TRBJ2-7; 9 nucleotides agree with TRBD1. Germline lookup yields CDR1 MNHNY and CDR2 SVGAGI (reference sequence). This CDR3 contains 13 residues. The junction had 7 bases not matched to a gene; V was cut back by 6 bases and J by 7 bases. The chain's CDR3 is CASSLQGAGEQYF. Here the CDR3 DNA reads TGTGCCAGCAGCCTACAGGGGGCGGGTGAGCAGTACTTC.

CDR3 sequence reads: CASPTGGNTGELFF. CDR3 coding DNA: TGTGCCAGCCCAACGGGAGGGAACACCGGGGAGCTGTTTTTT. The chain couples TRBV18 to TRBJ2-2; 7 nucleotides match TRBD2. The ends lost 8 bases at V and 1 base at J; junction bases unmatched: 4. CDR3 length equals 14 residues. The germline V gene encodes CDR1 KGHSH and CDR2 LQKENI.

The rearrangement links TRBV5-4 to TRBJ2-5, with D perhaps TRBD2 (5 bases). With 9 bases removed from V and 7 bases from J, the gap between germline ends came to 19 bases. Germline lookup yields CDR1 SGHNT and CDR2 YYREEE (reference sequence). The CDR3 extends over 13 amino acids. CDR3 DNA: TGTGCCACCGAGACTACACCCCTAGGGACCCAGTACTTC. This sequence encodes CATETTPLGTQYF. Looking up the rest from reference TRBV5-4 and TRBJ2-5 gives the full variable domain: ETGVTQSPTHLIKTRGQQVTLRCSSQSGHNTVSWYQQALGQGPQFIFQYYREEENGRGNFPPRFSGLQFPNYSSELNVNALELDDSALYLCATETTPLGTQYFGPGTRLLVL.

The chain is built from TRBV6-5 and TRBJ2-7; TRBD1 matches at 10 bases. The germline V gene has CDR1 MNHEY and CDR2 SVGAGI. The CDR3 length is 15 residues. V trimming: 10 bases; J trimming: 7 bases; junction bases outside the gene matches: 16. The chain's CDR3 is CATLRRRDRGGEQYF. The DNA of the CDR3 is TGTGCCACCCTTAGGCGTCGGGACAGGGGTGGGGAGCAGTACTTC.

The gene calls are TRBV7-2 and TRBJ2-7, with 8 nucleotides matching TRBD2. From germline, CDR1 is SGHTA and CDR2 FQGNSA. The CDR3 totals 13 residues. V dropped 5 bases and J dropped 2; count of bases not matched to a gene: 2. CDR3 loop: CASSRGGAYEQYF. CDR3 coding DNA: TGTGCCAGCAGCCGGGGGGGGGCCTACGAGCAGTACTTC.

V is TRBV2 and J is TRBJ2-3; the match to TRBD2 covers 15 bases. J was trimmed by 5 bases and V by 5 bases; bases with no gene match: 2. Looked up from germline, CDR1 is SNHLY and CDR2 is FYNNEI. The CDR3 is 15 residues long. CDR3 nucleotides: TGTGCCAGCAGTCCGGGACTAGCGGGAGGAGATACGCAGTATTTT. Protein sequence: CASSPGLAGGDTQYF.

The chain has TRBV15 and TRBJ2-1, with D unclear. V was cut by 0 bases and J by 9 bases, with 6 bases left in between. The germline V gene has CDR1 LNHNV and CDR2 YYDKDF (reference sequence). The CDR3 extends over 12 amino acids. CDR3 nucleotides: TGTGCCACCAGCAGAGATTCCAGTGAGCAGTTCTTC. The encoded protein is CATSRDSSEQFF.

The rearrangement uses TRBV7-9 and TRBJ1-1; D is possibly TRBD1 (6 bases). The CDR3 loop spans 15 amino acids. Trimming took 5 bases from V and 1 from J, leaving 14 bases between them. Germline CDR1 and CDR2: SEHNR and FQNEAQ (reference sequence). CDR3 coding DNA: TGTGCCAGCAGCGAGTCACAGGGTTGGAACACTGAAGCTTTCTTT. Translation: CASSESQGWNTEAFF.

CDR3 DNA sequence: TGTGCCAGCAGCGACAACAGGGGCGAGCAGTACTTC. Translating it yields CASSDNRGEQYF. This chain links TRBV7-3 with TRBJ2-7; the match to TRBD1 covers 7 bases. CDR3 length: 12 amino acids. The germline CDR1 and CDR2 sequences are SGHTA and FQGTGA. V lost 5 bases, J lost 6 bases, and 4 bases stayed unmatched. The full variable domain, completed using reference TRBV7-3 and TRBJ2-7, is GAGVSQTPSNKVTEKGKYVELRCDPISGHTALYWYRQSLGQGPEFLIYFQGTGAADDSGLPNDRFFAVRPEGSVSTLKIQRTERGDSAVYLCASSDNRGEQYFGPGTRLTVT.